Detailed here is one T cell receptor beta chain. No antigen is known for it. Some clones are missing from TCRdb's copy, which holds only in-frame ones; the method was immunoSEQ multiplex PCR. This table has approximately 110,000 clones, about 87% appearing once. The sample belongs to a study of T cell responses to AZD1222 COVID-19 vaccine. The CDR3 sequence is 14 residues long. Per the germline V gene, CDR1 is MNHEY and CDR2 is SVGAGI. The V segment lost 7 bases and the J segment 4 bases; nucleotides outside the gene matches: 7. Findings and limits, study-wide: Spike-specific TCR breadth and depth rose after two AZD1222 doses. The reported proportion of spike-specific TCRs targeting unmutated variant regions was nearly half. Baseline testing showed seropositivity in only a handful of AZD1222 recipients. The study found vaccine-associated CD4 TCRs spanning spike, dominant at 160-218 and 743-854.

Material: peripheral blood, obtained on day 0 of AZD1222 vaccination. The chain is built from TRBV6-5 and TRBJ2-7; 10 nucleotides align to TRBD1. The source of this sequence is an adult in good health. The CDR3 region has the DNA TGTGCCAGCACCCCGGGACAGGGGTTTTACGAGCAGTACTTC. This gives the protein CASTPGQGFYEQYF.